Listed here are 3 T cell receptor beta chains from one sample, sequenced in a study of blood T cell repertoires in COVID-19. Using immunoSEQ multiplex PCR, the repertoire was profiled, and TCRdb retains in-frame clones only, with some absent. The data hold a few hundred thousand clones, with 83% observed a single time. Sequenced: peripheral blood. Every receptor here comes from a man aged 50 to 59 with active or convalescent COVID-19.

The rearrangement uses TRBV6-5 and TRBJ2-7; 10 bases are a match to TRBD1. CDR3 length: 13 residues. CDR1 and CDR2 (germline): MNHEY, SVGAGI. V trimming: 6 bases; J trimming: 6 bases; junction bases outside the gene matches: 5. CDR3 amino acids: CASSGTGVSEQYF. CDR3 nucleotide sequence: TGTGCCAGCAGCGGGACAGGGGTTAGCGAGCAGTACTTC.

This chain joins TRBV3-1 (or the pseudogene TRBV3-2) and TRBJ2-1, with 7 bases that match TRBD2. The germline V gene encodes CDR1 LGHDT and CDR2 YNNKEL (reference sequence). The CDR3 is made up of 13 amino acids. Unmatched junction bases numbered 1, after V lost 3 bases and J lost 5 bases. CDR3 DNA sequence: TGTGCCAGCAGCCAGGGGGGGGACAATGAGCAGTTCTTC. It encodes CASSQGGDNEQFF.

The chain links TRBV6-4 to TRBJ2-3, with 12 bases identical to TRBD2. The junction had 6 bases not matched to a gene; V was cut back by 6 bases and J by 2 bases. The CDR3 totals 16 residues. Germline CDR1 reads MRHNA; CDR2 reads SNTAGT. This chain's CDR3 is CASSPTSGGFTDTQYF. The CDR3 DNA reads as TGTGCCAGCAGCCCCACTAGCGGGGGGTTCACAGATACGCAGTATTTT.